Shown below are 21 T cell receptor beta chains from a single sample sequenced in a study of T cell clonotyping in hematopoietic cell transplantation. Produced via immunoSEQ multiplex PCR; TCRdb's table is partial and in-frame only. The profile covers roughly 42,000 clones, with 94% appearing a single time and 0.85% taken by the ten largest. The sequenced sample was peripheral blood mononuclear cells. The receptors come from a woman aged 45 to 65 in good health. Some clones in this sample may be carry-over from other donors' samples.

The V call is TRBV13, the J call TRBJ2-5; unclear D gene. The CDR3 sequence is 13 residues long. The V end lost 1 base, the J end lost 7 bases, and 10 bases lay between the germline ends. Germline loops: CDR1 PRHDT, CDR2 FYEKMQ (reference sequence). The CDR3 DNA reads TGTGCCAGCAGCTTAGAAGAAGCAGGGACCCAGTACTTC. The encoded protein is CASSLEEAGTQYF.

This chain connects TRBV6-1 to TRBJ2-3, with no clear D. In germline, CDR1 is MNHNS, CDR2 SASEGT. Deletions cut 6 bases from V and 0 bases from J, with 10 bases between. The CDR3 length is 14 residues. The CDR3, as DNA: TGTGCCAGCAGCGCGGCTGCTAGCACAGATACGCAGTATTTT. The encoded protein is CASSAAASTDTQYF.

The rearrangement links TRBV4-1 to TRBJ1-4; possibly TRBD1 for D (5 bases). With 5 bases removed from V and 7 bases from J, the gap between germline ends came to 20 bases. The CDR3 sequence is 16 residues long. Germline CDR1 is MGHRA and CDR2 is YSYEKL. The CDR3 nucleotides are TGCGCCAGCAGCAAAGTTCCGACCGGGACGACTGAAAAACTGTTTTTT. This translates into CASSKVPTGTTEKLFF.

The CDR3: CASSLSHWGQTLNTEAFF. CDR3 DNA sequence: TGTGCCAGCAGTTTATCCCATTGGGGACAGACTTTGAACACTGAAGCTTTCTTT. The rearrangement joins TRBV28 to TRBJ1-1; TRBD1 matches 7 bases. The germline V gene encodes CDR1 MDHEN and CDR2 SYDVKM. The V segment lost 1 base and the J segment 0 bases; nucleotides outside the gene matches: 11. The CDR3 sequence is 18 residues long.

The rearrangement joins TRBV19 to TRBJ2-2, with D possibly being TRBD1 (5 bases). CDR1 is LNHDA and CDR2 is SQIVND in the germline V gene (reference sequence). Trimming removed 4 bases from V and 6 bases from J, with 12 bases in between. This CDR3 has 14 residues. The CDR3 DNA sequence: TGTGCCAGTAGTAACCACAGGTTTCCCGGGGAGCTGTTTTTT. Its translation is CASSNHRFPGELFF.

This chain connects TRBV5-1 to TRBJ2-3; the D gene is possibly TRBD2 (5 bases). Trimming took 4 bases from V and 5 from J, leaving 8 bases between them. Per germline, CDR1 SGHRS and CDR2 YFSETQ. The CDR3 is 12 amino acids. The CDR3 spells CASSTGKDTQYF. The DNA for the CDR3 is TGCGCCAGCAGCACCGGGAAAGATACGCAGTATTTT. Based on the CDR3 plus reference TRBV5-1 and TRBJ2-3, the full variable domain is KAGVTQTPRYLIKTRGQQVTLSCSPISGHRSVSWYQQTPGQGLQFLFEYFSETQRNKGNFPGRFSGRQFSNSRSEMNVSTLELGDSALYLCASSTGKDTQYFGPGTRLTVL.

The chain is built from TRBV13 and TRBJ2-5; unclear D gene. The CDR3 extends over 15 amino acids. In germline, CDR1 is PRHDT, CDR2 FYEKMQ (reference sequence). V lost 2 bases and J 1 base, leaving 11 bases between the germline ends. The CDR3 nucleotides read TGTGCCAGCAGCTTATCAGCCCTCCCCCAAGAGACCCAGTACTTC. Translated, it gives CASSLSALPQETQYF.

This sequence joins TRBV14 and TRBJ1-2, with a weak D call TRBD1 (6 bases). Germline V gene lookup returns CDR1 SGHDN and CDR2 FVKESK. The CDR3 spans 17 residues. The V and J ends lost 5 bases and 0 bases respectively, with 19 bases between them. CDR3 protein: CASSSGTPAFTNYGYTF. The CDR3 nucleotides are TGTGCCAGCAGCAGCGGGACACCTGCCTTTACTAACTATGGCTACACCTTC.

This clone was observed a single time. The CDR3 here is CASSSGGLAGELFF. The CDR3 bases are TGTGCCAGCAGCTCAGGGGGGTTGGCCGGGGAGCTGTTTTTT. The chain carries TRBV11-3 and TRBJ2-2, with D perhaps matching TRBD1 (7 bases). This CDR3 comprises 14 residues. Deletions cut 4 bases from V and 6 bases from J, with 12 bases between. CDR1 and CDR2 from the germline V gene are SGHNT and YENEEA.

The J gene is TRBJ2-5, the V gene TRBV5-4, with TRBD1 matching over 7 bases. The CDR3 length is 14 residues. V lost 0 bases and J lost 3; bases outside the gene matches: 2. Germline V gene lookup returns CDR1 SGHNT and CDR2 YYREEE (reference sequence). The CDR3 here is CASSLGGTEETQYF. CDR3 DNA sequence: TGTGCCAGCAGCTTGGGGGGGACAGAAGAGACCCAGTACTTC.

DNA for the CDR3: TGTGCCAGCAGTTTACGAGGGAACTACGAGCAGTACTTC. It encodes CASSLRGNYEQYF. This chain joins TRBV27 and TRBJ2-7; a weak D match, TRBD2 (5 bases). Looked up from germline, CDR1 is MNHEY and CDR2 is SMNVEV (reference sequence). CDR3 length equals 13 residues. V was pared by 2 bases and J by 3 bases, with 8 bases between.

The rearrangement joins TRBV9 to TRBJ2-7, with D tentatively TRBD2 (5 bases). Trimming shortened V by 0 bases and J by 0 bases, and 25 bases separated the two germline ends. Germline-derived CDR1 and CDR2 are SGDLS and YYNGEE. The CDR3 contains 20 residues. The CDR3 region is CASSVVQRAAQIKSSYEQYF. As DNA, the CDR3 is TGTGCCAGCAGCGTAGTTCAGAGGGCAGCCCAAATAAAAAGCTCCTACGAGCAGTACTTC. The variable domain in full, with the rest retrieved from reference TRBV9 and TRBJ2-7, is DSGVTQTPKHLITATGQRVTLRCSPRSGDLSVYWYQQSLDQGLQFLIQYYNGEERAKGNILERFSAQQFPDLHSELNLSSLELGDSALYFCASSVVQRAAQIKSSYEQYFGPGTRLTVT.

CDR3 in amino acids: CACVNTEAFF. CDR3 in DNA: TGTGCCTGCGTGAACACTGAAGCTTTCTTT. V usage is TRBV6-1 and J usage is TRBJ1-1; the D is unclear. CDR1 is MNHNS and CDR2 is SASEGT in the germline V gene. There are 10 residues in the CDR3. V was cut by 11 bases and J by 0 bases, with 4 bases left in between.

The chain links TRBV28 to TRBJ2-7; tentative D call: TRBD2 (6 bases). Per germline, CDR1 MDHEN and CDR2 SYDVKM. The CDR3 consists of 13 residues. The V gene lost 5 bases and the J gene lost 3 bases, with 11 bases spanning the gap. The CDR3 region is CASSGGAGYEQYF. CDR3 bases: TGTGCCAGCAGTGGCGGGGCAGGCTACGAGCAGTACTTC. Using reference TRBV28 and TRBJ2-7 for the parts outside the CDR3, the full variable domain is DVKVTQSSRYLVKRTGEKVFLECVQDMDHENMFWYRQDPGLGLRLIYFSYDVKMKEKGDIPEGYSVSREKKERFSLILESASTNQTSMYLCASSGGAGYEQYFGPGTRLTVT.

This clone was seen only once. The rearrangement joins TRBV7-7 to TRBJ2-2; tentatively, D is TRBD2 (5 bases). This CDR3 is built from 16 residues. V was trimmed by 2 bases and J by 4 bases, leaving 14 bases between them. Germline CDR1 and CDR2: SSHAT and FNYEAQ (reference sequence). The DNA for the CDR3 is TGTGCCAGCAGCTTAAGCGGACCCGGCGGCACCGGGGAGCTGTTTTTT. Amino acids: CASSLSGPGGTGELFF.

The genes are TRBV27 and TRBJ1-3; D gene ambiguous. The CDR3 has 13 residues. Germline-derived CDR1 and CDR2 are MNHEY and SMNVEV (reference sequence). The V end was cut by 6 bases, the J end by 0 bases, with 6 bases between. The CDR3 DNA reads TGTGCCAGCAGACTGGCCTCTGGAAACACCATATATTTT. It codes for CASRLASGNTIYF.

CDR3 in amino acids: CASSLAPTENTEAFF. The DNA of the CDR3 is TGTGCCAGCAGCTTGGCCCCGACAGAGAACACTGAAGCTTTCTTT. The rearrangement joins TRBV5-4 to TRBJ1-1; a possible D gene is TRBD1 (5 bases). The CDR3 sequence is 15 residues long. The germline V gene has CDR1 SGHNT and CDR2 YYREEE (reference sequence). V was cut by 0 bases and J by 1 base, with 10 bases left in between.

The chain employs TRBV5-1 and TRBJ1-1, with 9 bases lining up with TRBD1. V lost 3 bases, J lost 5 bases, and 8 bases stayed unmatched. Germline V gene data show CDR1 as SGHRS and CDR2 as YFSETQ. This CDR3 comprises 15 residues. The CDR3 DNA follows: TGCGCCAGCAGCTACGTTACAGGGGGCGCAACTGAAGCTTTCTTT. It yields the protein CASSYVTGGATEAFF. The whole variable domain, filled in from reference TRBV5-1 and TRBJ1-1, reads KAGVTQTPRYLIKTRGQQVTLSCSPISGHRSVSWYQQTPGQGLQFLFEYFSETQRNKGNFPGRFSGRQFSNSRSEMNVSTLELGDSALYLCASSYVTGGATEAFFGQGTRLTVV.

The CDR3 loop reads CASSESGHQPQHF. In DNA form, the CDR3 reads TGTGCCAGCAGTGAATCTGGGCATCAGCCCCAGCATTTT. The chain employs TRBV25-1 and TRBJ1-5; D not resolved. This CDR3 has 13 residues. Germline-derived CDR1 and CDR2 are MGHDK and SYGVNS. The ends were cut back, 1 base at V and 5 bases at J, with 6 bases in the middle.

The V and J genes are TRBV4-2 and TRBJ2-7; TRBD1 matches 8 bases. V shed 1 base, J shed 4 bases, and the junction held 3 bases outside the gene matches. Germline V gene sequence: CDR1 LGHNA, CDR2 YNFKEQ. The CDR3 loop spans 14 amino acids. The DNA for the CDR3 is TGTGCCAGCAGCCAAGGAAGACAGGGGTACGAGCAGTACTTC. This codes for CASSQGRQGYEQYF.

The chain carries TRBV5-1 and TRBJ2-3; 10 positions agree with TRBD2. Per germline, CDR1 SGHRS and CDR2 YFSETQ. There are 14 residues in the CDR3. The trim removed 5 bases at V and 6 bases at J, leaving 6 bases unmatched. The CDR3 loop reads CASRSAGGRDTQYF. CDR3 DNA sequence: TGCGCCAGCAGGTCAGCGGGGGGGCGGGATACGCAGTATTTT.